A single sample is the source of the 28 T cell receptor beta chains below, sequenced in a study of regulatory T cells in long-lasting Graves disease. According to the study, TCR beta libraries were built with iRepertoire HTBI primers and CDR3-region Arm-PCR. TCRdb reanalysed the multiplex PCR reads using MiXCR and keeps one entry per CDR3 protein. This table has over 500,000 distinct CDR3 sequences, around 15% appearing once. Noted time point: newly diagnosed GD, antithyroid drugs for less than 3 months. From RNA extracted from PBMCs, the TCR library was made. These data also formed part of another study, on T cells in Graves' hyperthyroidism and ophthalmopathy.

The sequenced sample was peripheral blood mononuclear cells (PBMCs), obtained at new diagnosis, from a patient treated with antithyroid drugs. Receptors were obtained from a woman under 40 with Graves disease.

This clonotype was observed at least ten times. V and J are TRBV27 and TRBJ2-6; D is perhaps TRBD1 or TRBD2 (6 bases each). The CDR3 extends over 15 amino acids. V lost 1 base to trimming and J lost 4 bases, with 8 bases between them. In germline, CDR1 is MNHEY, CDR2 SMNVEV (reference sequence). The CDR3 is CASSLWGAGANVLTF. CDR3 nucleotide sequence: TGTGCCAGCAGTTTATGGGGGGCCGGGGCCAACGTCCTGACTTTC.

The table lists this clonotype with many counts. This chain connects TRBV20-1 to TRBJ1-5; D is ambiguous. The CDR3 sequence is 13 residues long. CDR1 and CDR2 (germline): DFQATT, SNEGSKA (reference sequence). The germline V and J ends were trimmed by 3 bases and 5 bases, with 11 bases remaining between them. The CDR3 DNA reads TGCAGTGCTAGGATCCTTTTGCATCAGCCCCAGCATTTT. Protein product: CSARILLHQPQHF.

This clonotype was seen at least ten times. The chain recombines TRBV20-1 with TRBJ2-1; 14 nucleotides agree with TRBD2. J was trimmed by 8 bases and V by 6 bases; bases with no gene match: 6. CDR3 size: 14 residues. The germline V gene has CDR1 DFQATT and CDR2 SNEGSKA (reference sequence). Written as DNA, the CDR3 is TGCAGTGCAACCGGGACTAGCGGGAGCTATGAGCAGTTCTTC. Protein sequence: CSATGTSGSYEQFF.

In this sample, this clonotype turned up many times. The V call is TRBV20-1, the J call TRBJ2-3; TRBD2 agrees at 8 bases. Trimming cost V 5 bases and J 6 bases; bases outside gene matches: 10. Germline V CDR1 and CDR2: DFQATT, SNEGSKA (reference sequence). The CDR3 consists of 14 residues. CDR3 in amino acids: CSALAGGRKDTQYF. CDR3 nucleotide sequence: TGCAGTGCTCTCGCGGGCGGGAGGAAGGATACGCAGTATTTT.

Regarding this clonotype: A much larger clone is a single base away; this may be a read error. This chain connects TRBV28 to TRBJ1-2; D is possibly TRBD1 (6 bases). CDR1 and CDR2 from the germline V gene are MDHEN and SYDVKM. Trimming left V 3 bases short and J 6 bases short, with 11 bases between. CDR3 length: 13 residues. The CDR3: CASSFFRGHGYTF. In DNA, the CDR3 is TGTGCCAGCAGTTTTTTCAGGGGCCATGGCTACACCTTC.

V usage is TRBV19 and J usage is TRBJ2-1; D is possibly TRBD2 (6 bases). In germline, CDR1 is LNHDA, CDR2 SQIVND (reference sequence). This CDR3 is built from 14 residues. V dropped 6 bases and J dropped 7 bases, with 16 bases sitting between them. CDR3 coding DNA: TGTGCCAGTAGGGATATGGGGGGATTTAATGAGCAGTTCTTC. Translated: CASRDMGGFNEQFF.

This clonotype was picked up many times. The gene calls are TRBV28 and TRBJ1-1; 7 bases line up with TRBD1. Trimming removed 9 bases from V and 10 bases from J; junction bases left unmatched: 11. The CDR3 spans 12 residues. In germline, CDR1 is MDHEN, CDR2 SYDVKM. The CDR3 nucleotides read TGTGCCAGTATAACAGGGGCCGGTATAGCTTTCTTT. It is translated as CASITGAGIAFF.

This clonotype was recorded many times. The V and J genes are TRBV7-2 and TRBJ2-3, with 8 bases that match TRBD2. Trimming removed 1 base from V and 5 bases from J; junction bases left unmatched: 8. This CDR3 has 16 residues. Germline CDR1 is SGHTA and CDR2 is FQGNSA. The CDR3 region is CASSLDGRALGDTQYF. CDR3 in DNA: TGTGCCAGCAGCTTAGACGGGAGGGCCTTGGGAGATACGCAGTATTTT.

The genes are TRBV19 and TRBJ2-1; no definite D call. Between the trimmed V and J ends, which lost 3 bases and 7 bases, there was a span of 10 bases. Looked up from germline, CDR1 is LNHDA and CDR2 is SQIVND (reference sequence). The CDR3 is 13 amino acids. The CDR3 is CASSISTQNEQFF. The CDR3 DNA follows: TGTGCCAGTAGTATTTCAACTCAGAATGAGCAGTTCTTC.

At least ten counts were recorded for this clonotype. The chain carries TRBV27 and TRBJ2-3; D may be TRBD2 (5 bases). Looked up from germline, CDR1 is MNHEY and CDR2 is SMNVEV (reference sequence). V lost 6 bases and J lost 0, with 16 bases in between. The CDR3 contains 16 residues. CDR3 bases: TGTGCCAGCAGCGACTCTTCCGGGATGAGCACAGATACGCAGTATTTT. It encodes CASSDSSGMSTDTQYF.

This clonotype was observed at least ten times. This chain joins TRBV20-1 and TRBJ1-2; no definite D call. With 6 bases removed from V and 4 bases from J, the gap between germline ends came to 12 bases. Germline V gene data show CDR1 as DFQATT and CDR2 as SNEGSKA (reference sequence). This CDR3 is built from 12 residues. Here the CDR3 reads CSAKITAYGYTF. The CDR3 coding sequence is TGCAGTGCCAAAATCACAGCCTATGGCTACACCTTC.

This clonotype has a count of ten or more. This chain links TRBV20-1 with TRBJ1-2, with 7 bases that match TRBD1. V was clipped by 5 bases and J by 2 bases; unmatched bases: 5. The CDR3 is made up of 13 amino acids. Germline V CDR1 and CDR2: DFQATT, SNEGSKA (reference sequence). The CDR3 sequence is CSAETGLNYGYTF. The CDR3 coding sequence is TGCAGTGCTGAGACAGGGTTGAACTATGGCTACACCTTC.

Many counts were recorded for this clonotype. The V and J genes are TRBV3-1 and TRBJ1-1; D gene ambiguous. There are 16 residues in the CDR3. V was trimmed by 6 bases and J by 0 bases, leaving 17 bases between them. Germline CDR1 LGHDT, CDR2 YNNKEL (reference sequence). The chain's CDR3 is CASRPGSPGMNTEAFF. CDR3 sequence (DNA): TGTGCCAGCAGACCCGGGTCCCCTGGGATGAACACTGAAGCTTTCTTT.

CDR3 in DNA: TGTGCCAGCACCCGTGCGGGAGGGCTTCTGATCCGTGAGCAGTTCTTC. This sequence encodes CASTRAGGLLIREQFF. The chain recombines TRBV11-2 with TRBJ2-1, with TRBD2 matching over 9 bases. The V segment lost 7 bases and the J segment 9 bases; nucleotides outside the gene matches: 16. The V gene's germline CDR1 is SGHAT and CDR2 FQNNGV. CDR3 length: 16 residues.

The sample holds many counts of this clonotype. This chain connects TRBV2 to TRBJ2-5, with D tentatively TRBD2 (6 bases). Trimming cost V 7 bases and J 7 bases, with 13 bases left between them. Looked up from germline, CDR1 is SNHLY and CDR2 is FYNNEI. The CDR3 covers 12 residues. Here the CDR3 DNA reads TGTGCCAGCACTGCGGGATTAGGGACCCAGTACTTC. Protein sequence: CASTAGLGTQYF.

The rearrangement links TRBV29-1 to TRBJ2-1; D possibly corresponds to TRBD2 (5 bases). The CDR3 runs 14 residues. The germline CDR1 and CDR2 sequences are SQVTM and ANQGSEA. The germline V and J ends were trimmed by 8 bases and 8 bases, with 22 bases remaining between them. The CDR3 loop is CSSLSGAYNDEQFF. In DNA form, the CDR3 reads TGCAGCTCCCTGAGCGGAGCCTACAATGATGAGCAGTTCTTC.

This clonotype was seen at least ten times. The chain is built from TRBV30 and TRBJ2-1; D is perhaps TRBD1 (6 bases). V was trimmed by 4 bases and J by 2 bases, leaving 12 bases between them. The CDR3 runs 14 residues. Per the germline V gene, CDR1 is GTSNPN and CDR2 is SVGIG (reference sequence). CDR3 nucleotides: TGTGCCTGGAAAACAGGGAACCCCTACAATGAGCAGTTCTTC. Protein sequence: CAWKTGNPYNEQFF.

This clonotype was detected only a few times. CDR3 coding DNA: TGTGCCAGCAGCCTGGGGGAGGGGCCTGGGCCCCTCCACTTT. Its translation: CASSLGEGPGPLHF. J is TRBJ1-6 and V is TRBV5-4; D possibly corresponds to TRBD1 (5 bases). With 4 bases removed from V and 13 bases from J, the gap between germline ends came to 18 bases. This CDR3 is 14 amino acids long. CDR1 and CDR2 from the germline V gene are SGHNT and YYREEE (reference sequence).

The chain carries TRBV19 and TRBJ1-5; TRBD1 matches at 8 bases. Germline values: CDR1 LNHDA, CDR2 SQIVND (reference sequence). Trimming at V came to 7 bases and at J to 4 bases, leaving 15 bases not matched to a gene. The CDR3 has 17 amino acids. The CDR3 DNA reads TGTGCCAGTAAAGGCACCCCCGGGACAGGCGAGAATCAGCCCCAGCATTTT. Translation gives CASKGTPGTGENQPQHF.

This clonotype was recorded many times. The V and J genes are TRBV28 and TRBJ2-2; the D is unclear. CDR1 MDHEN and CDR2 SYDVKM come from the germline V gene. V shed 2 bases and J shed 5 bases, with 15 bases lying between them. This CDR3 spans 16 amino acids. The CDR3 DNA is TGTGCCAGCAGTTTAGTAGGGATTCTGGGTACCGGGGAGCTGTTTTTT. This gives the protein CASSLVGILGTGELFF.

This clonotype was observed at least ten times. Here the CDR3 DNA reads TGTGCCAGTAGTATATTCCGGGACAGCTTATACGAGCAGTACTTC. Residues: CASSIFRDSLYEQYF. The chain combines TRBV19 with TRBJ2-7; TRBD1 matches 7 bases. The CDR3 runs to 15 residues. The J segment lost 4 bases and the V segment lost 2 bases, leaving 8 bases of the junction unmatched. The V gene's germline CDR1 is LNHDA and CDR2 SQIVND (reference sequence).

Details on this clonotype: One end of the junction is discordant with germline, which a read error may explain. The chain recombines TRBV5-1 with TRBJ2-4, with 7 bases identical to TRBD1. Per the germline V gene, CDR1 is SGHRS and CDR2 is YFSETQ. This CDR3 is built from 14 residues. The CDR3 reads CASSLEGAMGALSF. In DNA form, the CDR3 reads TGCGCCAGCAGCTTGGAGGGGGCAATGGGGGCGTTGAGCTTC.

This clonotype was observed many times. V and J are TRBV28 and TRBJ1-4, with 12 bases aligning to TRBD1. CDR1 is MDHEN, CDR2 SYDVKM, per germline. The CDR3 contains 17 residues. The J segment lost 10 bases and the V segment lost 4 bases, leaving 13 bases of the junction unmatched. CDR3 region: CASSSAPGGTGGGKLFF. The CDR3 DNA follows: TGTGCCAGCAGTTCGGCCCCCGGAGGGACAGGGGGCGGAAAACTGTTTTTT.

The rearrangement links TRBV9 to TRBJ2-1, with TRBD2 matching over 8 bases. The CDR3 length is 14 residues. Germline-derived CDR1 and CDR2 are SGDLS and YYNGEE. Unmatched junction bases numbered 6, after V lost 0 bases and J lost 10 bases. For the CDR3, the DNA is TGTGCCAGCAGCGTAGGAGGACTAGCATCCGAGCAGTTCTTC. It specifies CASSVGGLASEQFF.

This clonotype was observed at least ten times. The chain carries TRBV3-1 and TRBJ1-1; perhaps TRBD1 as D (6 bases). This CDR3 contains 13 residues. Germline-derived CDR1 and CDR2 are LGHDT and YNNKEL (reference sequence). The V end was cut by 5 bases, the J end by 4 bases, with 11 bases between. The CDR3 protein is CASSSGQTTEAFF. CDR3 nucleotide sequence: TGTGCCAGCAGCTCCGGACAGACCACTGAAGCTTTCTTT. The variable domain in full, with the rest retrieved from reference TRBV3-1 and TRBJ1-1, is DTAVSQTPKYLVTQMGNDKSIKCEQNLGHDTMYWYKQDSKKFLKIMFSYNNKELIINETVPNRFSPKSPDKAHLNLHINSLELGDSAVYFCASSSGQTTEAFFGQGTRLTVV.

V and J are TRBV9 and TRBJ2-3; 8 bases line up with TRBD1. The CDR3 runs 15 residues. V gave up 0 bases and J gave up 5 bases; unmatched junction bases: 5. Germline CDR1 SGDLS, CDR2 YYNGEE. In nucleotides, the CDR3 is TGTGCCAGCAGCGTAGAGGACAGGGTGGGAGATACGCAGTATTTT. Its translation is CASSVEDRVGDTQYF.

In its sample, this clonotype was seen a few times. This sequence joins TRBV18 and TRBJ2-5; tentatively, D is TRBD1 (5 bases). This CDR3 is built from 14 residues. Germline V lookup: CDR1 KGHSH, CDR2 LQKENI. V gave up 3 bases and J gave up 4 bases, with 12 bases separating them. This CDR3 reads CASSPIQTAETQYF. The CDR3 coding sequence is TGTGCCAGCTCACCGATTCAGACAGCAGAGACCCAGTACTTC.

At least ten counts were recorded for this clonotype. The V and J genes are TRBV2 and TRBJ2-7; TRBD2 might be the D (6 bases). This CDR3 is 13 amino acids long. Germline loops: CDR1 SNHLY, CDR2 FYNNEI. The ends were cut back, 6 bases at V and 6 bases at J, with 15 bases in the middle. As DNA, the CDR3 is TGTGCCAGCAGCCAATCTAGCGTCGGCGAGCAGTACTTC. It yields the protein CASSQSSVGEQYF.